The 11 T cell receptor beta chains below all came from one sample that was sequenced in a study of vaccination and CD4 T cells after COVID-19. One entry per CDR3 protein, called by TCRdb with MiXCR from the PCR reads. Of approximately 23,000 distinct CDR3 sequences listed, around 50% are singletons. The input for sequencing was CD4+ T cells from blood, taken before SARS-CoV-2 vaccination. These receptors were collected from a human donor who had recovered from COVID-19.

This clonotype was picked up a small number of times. The chain combines TRBV10-3 with TRBJ1-1; no clear D gene. The germline V and J ends were trimmed by 2 bases and 7 bases, with 11 bases remaining between them. The CDR3 covers 13 residues. Germline CDR1 reads ENHRY; CDR2 reads SYGVKD. The CDR3 loop reads CAISEMGEDEAFF. CDR3 DNA sequence: TGTGCCATCAGTGAGATGGGAGAGGATGAAGCTTTCTTT.

This sequence joins TRBV2 and TRBJ2-2; 7 bases are shared with TRBD2. Germline loops: CDR1 SNHLY, CDR2 FYNNEI. The junction had 7 bases not matched to a gene; V was cut back by 4 bases and J by 5 bases. The CDR3 loop spans 15 amino acids. Written as DNA, the CDR3 is TGTGCCAGCAGTGTGGGGGGAGGGTGGACCGGGGAGCTGTTTTTT. Translated, it gives CASSVGGGWTGELFF.

The chain recombines TRBV7-2 with TRBJ2-3; D is uncertain. The CDR3 covers 12 residues. CDR1 SGHTA and CDR2 FQGNSA come from the germline V gene. With 2 bases removed from V and 4 bases from J, the gap between germline ends came to 4 bases. The CDR3 here is CASSLKPDTQYF. For the CDR3, the DNA is TGTGCCAGCAGCTTAAAGCCAGATACGCAGTATTTT.

This clonotype came up a few times. The chain has TRBV27 and TRBJ2-1; D remains ambiguous. The germline gives CDR1 MNHEY, CDR2 SMNVEV (reference sequence). This CDR3 region has 13 residues. V was trimmed by 5 bases and J by 6 bases, leaving 11 bases between them. The CDR3 sequence is CASSRINSNEQFF. In DNA form, the CDR3 reads TGTGCCAGCAGTCGAATAAACAGCAATGAGCAGTTCTTC.

This clonotype was counted a few times. This chain links TRBV20-1 with TRBJ1-1; 8 bases line up with TRBD1. This CDR3 region has 16 residues. V dropped 2 bases and J dropped 4; count of bases not matched to a gene: 12. Germline V lookup: CDR1 DFQATT, CDR2 SNEGSKA (reference sequence). The CDR3 coding sequence is TGCAGTGCTAGAACTGGACAGGGCGTTCACGGCACTGAAGCTTTCTTT. It codes for CSARTGQGVHGTEAFF.

The chain has TRBV10-1 and TRBJ1-4, with D maybe TRBD1 (5 bases). The CDR3 extends over 15 amino acids. Germline CDR1 reads WNHNN; CDR2 reads SYGVQD (reference sequence). Trimming stripped 8 bases from V and 0 bases from J, with 13 bases between. The CDR3 DNA reads as TGCGCCAGCTCGAAAGGGGATGCAACTAATGAAAAACTGTTTTTT. This sequence encodes CASSKGDATNEKLFF.

The chain's CDR3 is CASSMLDPKGGYTF. CDR3 nucleotide sequence: TGTGCCAGTAGTATGCTGGACCCGAAGGGCGGCTACACCTTC. The gene calls are TRBV19 and TRBJ1-2; D call uncertain. Germline loops: CDR1 LNHDA, CDR2 SQIVND (reference sequence). CDR3 size: 14 residues. Trimming removed 3 bases from V and 8 bases from J, with 16 bases in between.

V usage is TRBV15 and J usage is TRBJ2-3, with 9 positions matching TRBD2. CDR3 size: 15 residues. From germline, CDR1 is LNHNV and CDR2 YYDKDF (reference sequence). After removal of 4 bases from V and 2 bases from J, the junction contained 4 bases not matched to a gene. CDR3 protein: CATSTLAGATDTQYF. The CDR3 DNA follows: TGTGCCACCAGCACCTTAGCGGGAGCCACAGATACGCAGTATTTT.

CDR3 nucleotides: TGTGCCAGCAGCCCCGACAGGGGAGAGACCCAGTACTTC. This sequence encodes CASSPDRGETQYF. The chain links TRBV7-8 to TRBJ2-5; 8 bases are shared with TRBD1. From germline, CDR1 is SGHVS and CDR2 FQNEAQ. The CDR3 runs 13 residues. With V trimmed by 5 bases and J by 4 bases, 3 bases remained unmatched.

This clonotype appeared once. V usage is TRBV20-1 and J usage is TRBJ2-1; 8 bases line up with TRBD2. The germline V gene encodes CDR1 DFQATT and CDR2 SNEGSKA (reference sequence). With 1 base clipped from V and 7 bases from J, the junction kept 12 bases outside the gene matches. This CDR3 has 16 residues. CDR3 in amino acids: CSARAPTGGPRNEQFF. The CDR3 DNA reads TGCAGTGCTAGAGCCCCCACGGGAGGGCCGAGGAATGAGCAGTTCTTC.

The rearrangement joins TRBV20-1 to TRBJ2-2, with 9 bases identical to TRBD1. J was trimmed by 7 bases and V by 2 bases; bases with no gene match: 8. Germline values: CDR1 DFQATT, CDR2 SNEGSKA (reference sequence). The CDR3 runs to 15 residues. The CDR3 loop reads CSARKVWDRDGELFF. Here the CDR3 DNA reads TGCAGTGCTAGAAAGGTTTGGGACAGGGACGGGGAGCTGTTTTTT.